This T cell receptor beta chain is from a study of blood T cell repertoires in COVID-19. Study-wide background: Sites across the United States, Italy and Spain contributed samples from acute and convalescent COVID-19. Sources were T cells, B-cell-depleted T cells, or PBMCs; the material itself was cDNA or gDNA.

Per the original data handling: By means of reference gene primer amplification, nucleated cell counts were estimated. Measured with immunoSEQ multiplex PCR; TCRdb has only the in-frame clones, and not every one. The DNA was the basis for D and trimming; V, J and clone size are from that table. The table has 180,000 or so clones, about 76% seen once. This clone was seen only a few times. Material for sequencing was peripheral blood. The source of this sequence is a woman in her fifties or sixties with active or convalescent COVID-19.

The CDR3 region is CASSLVAGGSYEQYF. The CDR3 region has the DNA TGCGCCAGCAGCTTGGTGGCGGGAGGGTCCTACGAGCAGTACTTC. V usage is TRBV5-1 and J usage is TRBJ2-7; 9 positions agree with TRBD2. V was pared by 0 bases and J by 1 base, with 2 bases of the junction left unmatched. This CDR3 has 15 residues. The germline V gene has CDR1 SGHRS and CDR2 YFSETQ.